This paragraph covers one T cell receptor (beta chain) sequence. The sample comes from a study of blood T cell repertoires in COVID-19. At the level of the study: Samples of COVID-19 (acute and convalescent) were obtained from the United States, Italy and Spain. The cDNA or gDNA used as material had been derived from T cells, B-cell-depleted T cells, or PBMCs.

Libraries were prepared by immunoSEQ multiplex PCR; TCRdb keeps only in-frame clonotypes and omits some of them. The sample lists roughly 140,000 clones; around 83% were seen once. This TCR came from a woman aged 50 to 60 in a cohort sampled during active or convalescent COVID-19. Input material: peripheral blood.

The CDR3 loop reads CASSLGGQGTYGYTF. In DNA, the CDR3 is TGTGCCAGCAGCTTGGGGGGTCAGGGGACCTATGGCTACACCTTC. The genes are TRBV5-4 and TRBJ1-2, with a possible D match to TRBD1 (6 bases). This CDR3 region has 15 residues. V lost 0 bases and J lost 4, with 13 bases in between. Per germline, CDR1 SGHNT and CDR2 YYREEE (reference sequence).